This TCR beta chain was observed in a study of blood T cell repertoires in COVID-19. The overall study: Researchers got acute and convalescent COVID-19 samples from the United States, Italy and Spain.

Germline CDR1 and CDR2: SGHRS and YFSETQ. Trimming took 4 bases from V and 3 from J, leaving 5 bases between them. This CDR3 contains 11 residues. Of note for this clone: Other nucleotide sequences from this sample produce the same CDR3.

How the authors handled the data: The assay estimated nucleated cells by amplifying reference gene primers. Repertoires were generated with immunoSEQ multiplex PCR, while TCRdb's copy carries only in-frame clones and drops some. That table gives V, J and clone size, and the DNA gave D and trimming. This sample yields 65,000 to 85,000 clones, of which around nine tenths are seen a single time; around 5.8% belongs to the top ten. The chain links TRBV5-1 to TRBJ2-7; no reliable D call. This clonotype was sampled from a human donor in a cohort sampled during active COVID-19. Sequenced input: peripheral blood. The CDR3 reads CASSRDYEQYF. CDR3 coding DNA: TGCGCCAGCAGCAGAGACTACGAGCAGTACTTC.